This entry describes one T cell receptor (beta chain). What it binds is not known. In germline, CDR1 is MNHEY, CDR2 SMNVEV (reference sequence). V gave up 3 bases and J gave up 7 bases, with 13 bases separating them. This CDR3 comprises 14 residues. This specimen comes from a study of cytomegalovirus exposure and HLA in healthy donors. Researchers ran the PCR with 60 Vbeta and 13 Jbeta primers. In the study's own analysis: A later analysis tallied approximately 78 million unique TCR beta chains, 10 million to 12 million of them shared. Data came from immunoSEQ multiplex PCR; TCRdb stores just in-frame clones and leaves some out. For V, J and clone size, that table is used; D and trimming come from the DNA. This sample has around 120,000 clones, with approximately 83% found just once. Overall study results and limits: According to a later analysis, donors in an Asian-associated ancestry cluster reportedly had fewer N-insertions than the roughly 640-donor mean. As immune exposure information, only CMV serostatus was available. The authors confirmed in vitro that a few CMV-associated chains were specific for CMV antigens.

The J gene is TRBJ1-5, the V gene TRBV27; the D is unclear. Sequenced: PBMCs. This TCR came from a girl aged 2-10 years in good health and CMV-seronegative. The CDR3 loop is CASSFGGSGQPQHF. The CDR3 DNA reads as TGTGCCAGCAGTTTCGGAGGGTCCGGGCAGCCCCAGCATTTT.